The rows below give T cell receptor beta chains drawn from one sample of a study of OX40 agonist ivuxolimab in advanced cancers. Profiled with immunoSEQ multiplex PCR; TCRdb holds only in-frame clones, not every one. The sample carries approximately 50,000 clones, roughly 84% recorded once. The specimen was CD4+ or CD8+ T cells sorted from blood, collected in a trial of the OX40 agonist ivuxolimab. The source is an adult with an advanced solid tumor such as melanoma, head and neck, liver or kidney cancer. Both conserved end residues are part of each CDR3. D genes are given only for firm matches. Some rows have no size entry. The others give once, few or many, or a class for an expanded clone.

>-|medium-sized|TRBJ2-7|TRBV30
TGTGCCTGGAGACCCCAAGGGAACTACGATGGGCAGTACTTC
CAWRPQGNYDGQYF
>-|-|TRBJ2-2|TRBV18
TGTGCCAGCTCTTCCGACAGGGAGGACACCGGGGAGCTGTTTTTT
CASSSDREDTGELFF
>-|-|TRBJ1-5|TRBV2
TGTGCCAGCAGCCTGAGGGGACATCAAGAGGAGCCCCAGCATTTT
CASSLRGHQEEPQHF
>TRBD1|once|TRBJ1-5|TRBV5-1
TGCGCCAGCAGCCGGGACAGAGATCAGCCCCAGCATTTT
CASSRDRDQPQHF
>-|-|TRBJ1-2|TRBV7-9
TGTGCCAGCAGCCCCTGGGTTGACTACACCTTC
CASSPWVDYTF
>-|once|TRBJ2-1|TRBV9
TGTGCCAGCAGCGTAGCCCCAGGCGGTGACTACAATGAGCAGTTCTTC
CASSVAPGGDYNEQFF
>TRBD1|-|TRBJ2-7|TRBV19
TGTGCCAGTAGTGTCGGGACAGGGGGCAAAGCGCCCTACGAGCAGTACTTC
CASSVGTGGKAPYEQYF
>TRBD2|-|TRBJ2-3|TRBV27
TGTGCCAGCCAGGGACTAGCGGGAGTCATAACACGACGTGAGTCTAGCACAGATACGCAGTATTTT
CASQGLAGVITRRESSTDTQYF
>TRBD2|few|TRBJ2-1|TRBV30
TGTGCCTGGAGTTTATCCCGGACTAGCGGGAGGTACAATGAGCAGTTCTTC
CAWSLSRTSGRYNEQFF
>-|-|TRBJ1-1|TRBV10-2
TGCGCCAGCAGTCCATATCCCGGCGTGAACACTGAAGCTTTCTTT
CASSPYPGVNTEAFF
>-|-|TRBJ2-7|TRBV28
TGTGCCAGCAATTCCGATAGGACCACCGGGGAGTACTTC
CASNSDRTTGEYF
>-|-|TRBJ2-5|TRBV10-3
TGTGCCATCAGGGGGGGGACAGAAGAGACCCAGTACTTC
CAIRGGTEETQYF
>-|-|TRBJ1-6|TRBV5-1
TGCGCCAGCAGCGCATACAGCTCCTATAATTCACCCCTCCACTTT
CASSAYSSYNSPLHF
>-|-|TRBJ2-7|TRBV5-1
TGCGCCAGCAGCCCCTCCCCAGGGGCCCACGACGAGCAGTACTTC
CASSPSPGAHDEQYF
>TRBD1|-|TRBJ1-1|TRBV7-2
TGTGCCAGCAGCTTACGTCCCGGGACAGGGGGGGCTATGAACACTGAAGCTTTCTTT
CASSLRPGTGGAMNTEAFF
>-|-|TRBJ2-7|TRBV6-6
TGTGCCAGCAGTCAAGGGGGAGCCTACGAGCAGTACTTC
CASSQGGAYEQYF
>TRBD1|once|TRBJ1-1|TRBV5-1
TGCGCCAGCAGCTTAACAGGGGAGAACACTGAAGCTTTCTTT
CASSLTGENTEAFF
>TRBD2|-|TRBJ2-5|TRBV4-1
TGCGCCAGCAGCCCTAGCGGGAGAGGGGAAGAGACCCAGTACTTC
CASSPSGRGEETQYF
>-|-|TRBJ2-3|TRBV6-1
TGTGCCAGCAGTGAAGGGATAGCGAGCACAGATACGCAGTATTTT
CASSEGIASTDTQYF
>-|-|TRBJ1-2|TRBV28
TGTGCCAGCAGTCTGGGTAGCTATGGCTACACCTTC
CASSLGSYGYTF
>-|-|TRBJ2-5|TRBV11-2
TGTGCCAGCAGCTTAGGGTTTACTGGCCAAGAGACCCAGTACTTC
CASSLGFTGQETQYF
>-|once|TRBJ2-3|TRBV4-3
TGCGCCAGCAGCCAAGATGCTAGTCGCACAGATACGCAGTATTTT
CASSQDASRTDTQYF
>TRBD1|-|TRBJ2-7|TRBV28
TGTGCCAGCAGTACCCCCAGGGGGCGCTCCTACGAGCAGTACTTC
CASSTPRGRSYEQYF
>-|-|TRBJ1-5|TRBV19
TGTGCCAGTACTGCCCCAGGGAGCAATCAGCCCCAGCATTTT
CASTAPGSNQPQHF
>TRBD2|-|TRBJ2-1|TRBV19
TGTGCCAGTAGTACCCTAGCGGGGGGCTTCATCAATGAGCAGTTCTTC
CASSTLAGGFINEQFF
>-|-|TRBJ1-4|TRBV2
TGTGCCAGCAGTGATTCTAGTTGGGGGGCAACTAATGAAAAACTGTTTTTT
CASSDSSWGATNEKLFF
>TRBD1|-|TRBJ1-5|TRBV5-1
TGCGCCAGCAGCTTGGAGGGGACAGGGAACCAGCCCCAGCATTTT
CASSLEGTGNQPQHF
>TRBD2|-|TRBJ2-3|TRBV7-2
TGTGCCAGCAGCCAGACTAGCGGTGCGGGCCGTGATACGCAGTATTTT
CASSQTSGAGRDTQYF
>-|once|TRBJ2-1|TRBV6-5
TGTGCCAGCAGTTACTCGGGGGTGGCCTACAATGAGCAGTTCTTC
CASSYSGVAYNEQFF
>-|few|TRBJ2-5|TRBV18
TGTGCCAGCTCACTCTCCTACCAAGAGACCCAGTACTTC
CASSLSYQETQYF
>-|-|TRBJ1-3|TRBV9
TGTGCCAGCGGGGTTGGAAACACCATATATTTT
CASGVGNTIYF
>-|once|TRBJ2-3|TRBV7-8
TGTGCCAGCAGCTTAGTTTACCAGGGGGGGGGCACAGATACGCAGTATTTT
CASSLVYQGGGTDTQYF
>-|few|TRBJ1-1|TRBV10-3
TGTGCCATCAGTGAACTGGACCGGCGGGCTTTCTTT
CAISELDRRAFF
>-|-|TRBJ1-2|TRBV19
TGTGCCAGTAGTATCGGCGGGACAACTTATGGCTACACCTTC
CASSIGGTTYGYTF
>TRBD1|-|TRBJ1-1|TRBV11-2
TGTGCCAGCAGCTACAGGGGTGGGCACACTGAAGCTTTCTTT
CASSYRGGHTEAFF
>-|-|TRBJ1-2|TRBV6-1
TGTGCCAGCAGTGAAATAGGCCGCCGTGGCTACACCTTC
CASSEIGRRGYTF